Sequencing of this T cell receptor beta chain was carried out in a study of blood T cell repertoires in COVID-19. The wider study: From the United States, Italy and Spain came samples of acute and convalescent COVID-19. Sample material is recorded as cDNA or gDNA derived from T cells, B-cell-depleted T cells, or PBMCs.

J was trimmed by 6 bases and V by 3 bases; bases with no gene match: 5. The CDR3 spans 13 residues. Per the germline V gene, CDR1 is SGHRS and CDR2 is YFSETQ. Methods used by the authors: Amplifying reference gene primers gave estimates of nucleated cell counts. Profiled with immunoSEQ multiplex PCR; TCRdb holds only in-frame clones, not every one. V and J calls and clone size come straight from that table; D and trimming were deduced from the DNA. The table has about 360,000 clones, about 83% seen once; the top ten hold just under 3%. This chain links TRBV5-1 with TRBJ2-7; 8 bases match TRBD2. The specimen sequenced was peripheral blood. The clonotype originates from a young man with active or convalescent COVID-19. CDR3 region: CASSSGGAGEQYF. DNA of the CDR3: TGCGCCAGCAGCTCCGGGGGGGCCGGCGAGCAGTACTTC.